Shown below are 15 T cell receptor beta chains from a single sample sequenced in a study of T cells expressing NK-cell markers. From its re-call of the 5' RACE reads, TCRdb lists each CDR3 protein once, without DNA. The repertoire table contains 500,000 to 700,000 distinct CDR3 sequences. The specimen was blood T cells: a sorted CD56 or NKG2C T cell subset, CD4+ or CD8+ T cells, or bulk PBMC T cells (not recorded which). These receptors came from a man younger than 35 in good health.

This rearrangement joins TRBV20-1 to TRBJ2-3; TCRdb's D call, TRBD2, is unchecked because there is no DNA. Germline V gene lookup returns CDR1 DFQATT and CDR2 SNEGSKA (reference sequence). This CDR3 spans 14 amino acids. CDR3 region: CSAMFLAGKDTQYF.

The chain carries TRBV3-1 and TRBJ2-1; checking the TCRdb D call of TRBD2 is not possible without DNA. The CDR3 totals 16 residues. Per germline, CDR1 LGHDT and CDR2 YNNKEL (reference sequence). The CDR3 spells CASSQPLGLADNEQFF.

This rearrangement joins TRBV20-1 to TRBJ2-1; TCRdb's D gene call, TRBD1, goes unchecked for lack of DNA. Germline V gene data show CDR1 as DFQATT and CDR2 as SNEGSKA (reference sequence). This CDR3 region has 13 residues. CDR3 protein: CSARHGTRDEQFF.

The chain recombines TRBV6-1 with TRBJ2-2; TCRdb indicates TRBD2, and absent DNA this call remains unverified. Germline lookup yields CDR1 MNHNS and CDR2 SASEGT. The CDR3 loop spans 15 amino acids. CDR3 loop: CASKELAGAPGELFF.

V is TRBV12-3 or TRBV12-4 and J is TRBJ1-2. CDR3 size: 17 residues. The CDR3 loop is CASSFLPRYSENGGYTF.

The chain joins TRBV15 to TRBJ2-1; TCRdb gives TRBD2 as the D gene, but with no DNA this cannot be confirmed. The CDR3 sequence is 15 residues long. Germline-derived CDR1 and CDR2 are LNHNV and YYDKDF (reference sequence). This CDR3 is CATSRESGSGNEQFF.

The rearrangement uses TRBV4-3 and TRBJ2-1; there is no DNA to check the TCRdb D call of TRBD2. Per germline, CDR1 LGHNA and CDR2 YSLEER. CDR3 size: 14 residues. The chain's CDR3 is CASSQDQPSQVQFF.

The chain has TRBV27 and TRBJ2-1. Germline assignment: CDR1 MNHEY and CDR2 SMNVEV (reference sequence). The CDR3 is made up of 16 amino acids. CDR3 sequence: CASSLSRRTSYNEQFF.

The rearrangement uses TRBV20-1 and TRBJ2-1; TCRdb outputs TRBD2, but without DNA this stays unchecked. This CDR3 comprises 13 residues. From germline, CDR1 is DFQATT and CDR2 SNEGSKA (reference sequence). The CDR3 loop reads CSAQSGRHPEQFF.

The CDR3 sequence is CASSILSLVDTQYF. The chain recombines TRBV27 with TRBJ2-3; TCRdb returns TRBD1, unconfirmable since there is no DNA. Germline V gene lookup returns CDR1 MNHEY and CDR2 SMNVEV (reference sequence). This CDR3 comprises 14 residues.

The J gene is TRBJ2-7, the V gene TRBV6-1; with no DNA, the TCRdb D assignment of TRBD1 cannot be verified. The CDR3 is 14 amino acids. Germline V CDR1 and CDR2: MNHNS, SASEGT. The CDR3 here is CASGRTPTSYEQYF.

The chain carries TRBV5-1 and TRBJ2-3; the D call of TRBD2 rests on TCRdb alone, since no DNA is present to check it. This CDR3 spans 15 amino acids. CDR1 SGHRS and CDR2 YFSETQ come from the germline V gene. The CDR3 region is CASSLAGRGPDTQYF.

CDR3 protein: CSAPDEGYEQYF. This chain uses TRBV20-1 with TRBJ2-7; TCRdb's D call, TRBD1, is unchecked because there is no DNA. The V gene's germline CDR1 is DFQATT and CDR2 SNEGSKA (reference sequence). The CDR3 contains 12 residues.

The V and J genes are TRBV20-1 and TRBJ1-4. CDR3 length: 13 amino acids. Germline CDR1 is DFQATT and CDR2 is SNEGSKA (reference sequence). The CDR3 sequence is CSAMTATNEKLFF.

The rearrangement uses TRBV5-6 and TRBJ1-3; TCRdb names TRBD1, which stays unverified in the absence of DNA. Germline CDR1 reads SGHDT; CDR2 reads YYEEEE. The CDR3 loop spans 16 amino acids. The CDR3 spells CASSLFTLDRGNTIYF. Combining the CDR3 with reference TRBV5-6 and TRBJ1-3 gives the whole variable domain DAGVTQSPTHLIKTRGQQVTLRCSPKSGHDTVSWYQQALGQGPQFIFQYYEEEERQRGNFPDRFSGHQFPNYSSELNVNALLLGDSALYLCASSLFTLDRGNTIYFGEGSWLTVV.